The 19 T cell receptor beta chains below all came from one sample that was sequenced in a study of shared clonotypes between healthy human individuals. The naive CD8 population came from CD45RO-negative cells selected for CCR7, without terminally differentiated effector memory CD45RA+ cells. Profiling relied on immunoSEQ multiplex PCR, and the TCRdb table lists in-frame clones only, not all of them. Among about 2 million clones listed, over 85% were seen once. Specimen: naive CD8+ T cells sorted from blood. These receptor sequences come from a man aged 18 to 35 in good health.

This chain connects TRBV6-6 to TRBJ2-1; weak D call: TRBD2 (5 bases). V shed 0 bases and J shed 0 bases, with 9 bases lying between them. The length of the CDR3 is 16 residues. The germline V gene encodes CDR1 MNHNY and CDR2 SVGAGI (reference sequence). The DNA of the CDR3 is TGTGCCAGCAGTTACTCTGGTGGGAGCTCCTACAATGAGCAGTTCTTC. It specifies CASSYSGGSSYNEQFF.

As for this clone: Other DNA sequences within the sample encode an identical CDR3. J is TRBJ2-1 and V is TRBV27, with a possible D match to TRBD2 (5 bases). V was clipped by 2 bases and J by 6 bases, with 11 bases between them. The length of the CDR3 is 14 residues. Germline V gene lookup returns CDR1 MNHEY and CDR2 SMNVEV (reference sequence). CDR3 loop: CASSLRLAGNEQFF. The CDR3 DNA is TGTGCCAGCAGTTTAAGGCTAGCAGGCAATGAGCAGTTCTTC.

This clone was seen a few times. Within the sample, other DNA sequences also encode this same CDR3. This CDR3 reads CASSVGGSTEAFF. In DNA form, the CDR3 reads TGTGCCAGCAGCGTAGGGGGAAGCACTGAAGCTTTCTTT. The chain joins TRBV9 to TRBJ1-1; unclear D gene. Germline V lookup: CDR1 SGDLS, CDR2 YYNGEE. The CDR3 totals 13 residues. The V and J ends lost 0 bases and 4 bases respectively, with 7 bases between them. Looking up the rest from reference TRBV9 and TRBJ1-1 gives the full variable domain: DSGVTQTPKHLITATGQRVTLRCSPRSGDLSVYWYQQSLDQGLQFLIQYYNGEERAKGNILERFSAQQFPDLHSELNLSSLELGDSALYFCASSVGGSTEAFFGQGTRLTVV.

V gene TRBV13 combines with J gene TRBJ2-7; 8 bases map to TRBD2. The CDR3 contains 14 residues. The germline V gene has CDR1 PRHDT and CDR2 FYEKMQ (reference sequence). The ends lost 5 bases at V and 1 base at J; junction bases unmatched: 4. CDR3 DNA: TGTGCCAGCAGCACTCGACTAGCGTCCTACGAGCAGTACTTC. Residues: CASSTRLASYEQYF.

The chain employs TRBV9 and TRBJ2-2; 9 bases match TRBD2. J gave up 4 bases and V 4 bases, and 17 bases lay outside the gene matches. This CDR3 has 19 residues. CDR1 and CDR2 from the germline V gene are SGDLS and YYNGEE. The CDR3 DNA sequence: TGTGCCAGCAGCAATAGCGGGGGCCGTAGTTCGCCCGGCACCGGGGAGCTGTTTTTT. This encodes CASSNSGGRSSPGTGELFF.

V gene TRBV2 combines with J gene TRBJ1-6, with D hard to call. Germline-derived CDR1 and CDR2 are SNHLY and FYNNEI. Trimming removed 3 bases at V and 7 bases at J, with 4 bases between. The CDR3 consists of 12 residues. CDR3 nucleotides: TGTGCCAGCAGTGACAGAAATTCACCCCTCCACTTT. Its protein is CASSDRNSPLHF.

V usage is TRBV27 and J usage is TRBJ2-5; D is unclear. The germline V and J ends were trimmed by 6 bases and 5 bases, with 13 bases remaining between them. The CDR3 spans 13 residues. In germline, CDR1 is MNHEY, CDR2 SMNVEV (reference sequence). The CDR3 protein is CASSPTWWETQYF. The CDR3 DNA follows: TGTGCCAGCAGCCCAACATGGTGGGAGACCCAGTACTTC.

For this clone: Other nucleotide sequences in the sample specify the same CDR3. The J gene is TRBJ2-7, the V gene TRBV10-3; the D gene is possibly TRBD1 (5 bases). The CDR3 sequence is 14 residues long. Trimming removed 2 bases at V and 4 bases at J, with 12 bases between. Per germline, CDR1 ENHRY and CDR2 SYGVKD. As DNA, the CDR3 is TGTGCCATCAGTGAGCCCGACAGTTTTTACGAGCAGTACTTC. Amino acid sequence: CAISEPDSFYEQYF.

The J gene is TRBJ2-7, the V gene TRBV5-1; no firm D call. Trimming shortened V by 0 bases and J by 2 bases, and 12 bases separated the two germline ends. The CDR3 is made up of 15 amino acids. Germline lookup yields CDR1 SGHRS and CDR2 YFSETQ. CDR3 DNA: TGCGCCAGCAGCTTGGCCGGTGGGCAGGCCTACGAGCAGTACTTC. This codes for CASSLAGGQAYEQYF.

The chain is built from TRBV9 and TRBJ2-1; 7 nucleotides align to TRBD2. Germline values: CDR1 SGDLS, CDR2 YYNGEE. The CDR3 consists of 16 residues. Trimming removed 4 bases from V and 7 bases from J; junction bases left unmatched: 14. The CDR3 region is CASSSSGGTPLNEQFF. The CDR3 nucleotides are TGTGCCAGCAGCTCTTCCGGGGGGACCCCTCTAAATGAGCAGTTCTTC.

This chain joins TRBV27 and TRBJ1-1, with TRBD1 identical over 8 bases. The CDR3 is 15 residues long. Trimming removed 6 bases from V and 5 bases from J; junction bases left unmatched: 11. CDR1 and CDR2 (germline): MNHEY, SMNVEV (reference sequence). The CDR3, as DNA: TGTGCCAGCAGCCCCCTTTACAGGGGGGTAACTGAAGCTTTCTTT. This sequence encodes CASSPLYRGVTEAFF.

The CDR3 reads CASSGPGTEAFF. CDR3 nucleotide sequence: TGTGCCAGCAGCGGGCCTGGCACTGAAGCTTTCTTT. The chain uses TRBV7-6 and TRBJ1-1; no firm D call. The CDR3 loop spans 12 amino acids. With 5 bases removed from V and 4 bases from J, the gap between germline ends came to 8 bases. Germline CDR1 is SGHVS and CDR2 is FNYEAQ.

This clone has a single count. Additional DNA sequences in this sample encode the identical CDR3. The chain has TRBV7-2 and TRBJ2-7; TRBD1 might be the D (7 bases). CDR1 SGHTA and CDR2 FQGNSA come from the germline V gene. Deletions cut 1 base from V and 0 bases from J, with 10 bases between. This CDR3 region has 15 residues. The CDR3 DNA sequence: TGTGCCAGCAGCTTAGGCGGGGACAGCTCCTACGAGCAGTACTTC. Protein: CASSLGGDSSYEQYF.

This clone was seen a single time. Other DNA sequences in this specimen translate into the identical CDR3. The genes are TRBV6-5 and TRBJ2-7, with a possible D match to TRBD1 (5 bases). V lost 4 bases and J lost 2, with 9 bases in between. The CDR3 is 13 amino acids. Germline CDR1 and CDR2: MNHEY and SVGAGI. The CDR3 region has the DNA TGTGCCAGCAGTTTGGGGCCCACCTACGAGCAGTACTTC. It is translated as CASSLGPTYEQYF.

J is TRBJ1-6 and V is TRBV6-1; the D is unclear. Germline CDR1 reads MNHNS; CDR2 reads SASEGT. This CDR3 comprises 15 residues. V was trimmed by 3 bases and J by 6 bases, leaving 12 bases between them. The CDR3 spells CASSELGLTNSPLHF. CDR3 nucleotide sequence: TGTGCCAGCAGTGAGCTCGGGTTGACTAATTCACCCCTCCACTTT.

With respect to this clone: A much bigger clone sits one base away, suggesting this may be a read error. At the DNA level, this CDR3 is encoded by other sequences in the same sample as well. The rearrangement joins TRBV4-1 to TRBJ2-7; D gene unclear. The germline V gene encodes CDR1 MGHRA and CDR2 YSYEKL. V lost 3 bases, J lost 3 bases, and 12 bases lay in between. The CDR3 is 14 amino acids. CDR3 nucleotide sequence: TGCGCCAGCAGCCAGGCACTAAATGACTACGAGCAGTACTTC. Protein sequence: CASSQALNDYEQYF.

This chain joins TRBV7-9 and TRBJ2-1; tentative D call: TRBD2 (6 bases). Trimming took off 5 bases at V and 8 bases at J, with 13 bases between the two ends. Germline V gene data show CDR1 as SEHNR and CDR2 as FQNEAQ (reference sequence). The CDR3 length is 13 residues. CDR3 sequence: CASSPSERDEQFF. The CDR3 DNA is TGTGCCAGCAGCCCTAGCGAGAGGGATGAGCAGTTCTTC.

The chain couples TRBV5-5 to TRBJ2-5; D may be TRBD2 (6 bases). Germline assignment: CDR1 SGHKS and CDR2 YYEKEE (reference sequence). This CDR3 spans 17 amino acids. Trimming cost V 4 bases and J 0 bases, with 19 bases left between them. The chain's CDR3 is CASSPGGGYVYQETQYF. CDR3 in DNA: TGTGCCAGCAGCCCTGGTGGGGGGTATGTGTACCAAGAGACCCAGTACTTC.

This clone is a singleton in its sample. The chain combines TRBV15 with TRBJ1-1; possible D gene TRBD1, 5 bases. V lost 4 bases, J lost 0 bases, and 30 bases lay in between. Per the germline V gene, CDR1 is LNHNV and CDR2 is YYDKDF (reference sequence). There are 21 residues in the CDR3. The chain's CDR3 is CATSTLRELGAARTMNTEAFF. CDR3 nucleotides: TGTGCCACCAGCACTCTCAGGGAGCTGGGAGCTGCACGGACAATGAACACTGAAGCTTTCTTT.